This TCR beta chain was identified in a study of technical replicates of blood from several donors. Produced via immunoSEQ multiplex PCR; TCRdb's table is partial and in-frame only. This sample has about 64,000 clones, with about 88% found just once. The CDR3 has 19 amino acids. CDR1 SGHVS and CDR2 FQNEAQ come from the germline V gene. Losses at the gene ends were 4 bases for V and 0 bases for J; bases not matched to a gene: 11. The receptor comes from a human donor in good health. Some clones in this sample may be carry-over from other donors' samples. The chain recombines TRBV7-8 with TRBJ2-6; 8 nucleotides align to TRBD1. The sequenced sample was PBMCs. The CDR3 sequence is CASSSKVTGAFSGANVLTF. Written as DNA, the CDR3 is TGTGCCAGCAGCTCGAAGGTGACAGGGGCGTTCTCTGGGGCCAACGTCCTGACTTTC.